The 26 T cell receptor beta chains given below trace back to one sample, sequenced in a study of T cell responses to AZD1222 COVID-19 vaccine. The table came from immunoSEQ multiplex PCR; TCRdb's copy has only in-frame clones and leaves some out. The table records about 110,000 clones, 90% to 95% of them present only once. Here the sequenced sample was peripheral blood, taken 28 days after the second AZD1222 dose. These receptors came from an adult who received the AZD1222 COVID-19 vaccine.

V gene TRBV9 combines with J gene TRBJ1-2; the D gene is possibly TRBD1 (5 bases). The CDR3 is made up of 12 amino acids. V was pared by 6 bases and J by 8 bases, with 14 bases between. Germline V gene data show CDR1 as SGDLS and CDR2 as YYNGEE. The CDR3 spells CASTLGTGGYTF. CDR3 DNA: TGTGCCAGCACCCTAGGGACGGGAGGCTACACCTTC. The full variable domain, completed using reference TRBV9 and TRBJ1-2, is DSGVTQTPKHLITATGQRVTLRCSPRSGDLSVYWYQQSLDQGLQFLIQYYNGEERAKGNILERFSAQQFPDLHSELNLSSLELGDSALYFCASTLGTGGYTFGSGTRLTVV.

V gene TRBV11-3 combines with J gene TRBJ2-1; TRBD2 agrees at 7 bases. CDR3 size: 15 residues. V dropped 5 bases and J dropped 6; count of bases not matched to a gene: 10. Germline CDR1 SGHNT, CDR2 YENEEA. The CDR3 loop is CASSARASGLNEQFF. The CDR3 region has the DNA TGTGCCAGCAGCGCCCGGGCTAGCGGTCTCAATGAGCAGTTCTTC.

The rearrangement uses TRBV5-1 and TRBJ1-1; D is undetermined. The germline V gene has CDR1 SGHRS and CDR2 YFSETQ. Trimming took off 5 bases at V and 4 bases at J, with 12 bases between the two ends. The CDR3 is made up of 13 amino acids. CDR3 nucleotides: TGCGCCAGCAGTTTAGGACGAATCACTGAAGCTTTCTTT. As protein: CASSLGRITEAFF.

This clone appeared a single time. CDR3 bases: TGCGCCAGCAGCTTGTCACTACAGGGCAGGACTGAAGCTTTCTTT. This encodes CASSLSLQGRTEAFF. The chain uses TRBV5-1 and TRBJ1-1; possibly TRBD1 for D (6 bases). Germline V CDR1 and CDR2: SGHRS, YFSETQ. The V end was cut by 1 base, the J end by 5 bases, with 15 bases between. This CDR3 is 15 amino acids long.

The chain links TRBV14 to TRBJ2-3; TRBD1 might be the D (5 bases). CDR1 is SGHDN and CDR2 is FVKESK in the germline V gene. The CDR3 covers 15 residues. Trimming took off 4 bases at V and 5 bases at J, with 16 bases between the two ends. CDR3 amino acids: CASSRESSRGDTQYF. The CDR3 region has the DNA TGTGCCAGCAGCCGGGAATCTTCTAGGGGAGATACGCAGTATTTT.

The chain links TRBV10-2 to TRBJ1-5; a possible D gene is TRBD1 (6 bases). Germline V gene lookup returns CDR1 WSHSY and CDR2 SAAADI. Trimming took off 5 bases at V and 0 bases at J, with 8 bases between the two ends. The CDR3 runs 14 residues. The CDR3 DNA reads TGCGCCAGCAGTTCGGACAGTAGCAATCAGCCCCAGCATTTT. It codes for CASSSDSSNQPQHF.

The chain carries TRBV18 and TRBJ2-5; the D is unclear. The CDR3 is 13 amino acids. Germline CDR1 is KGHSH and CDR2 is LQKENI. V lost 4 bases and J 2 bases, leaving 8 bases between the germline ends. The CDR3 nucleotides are TGTGCCAGCTCACGGGAAGTTCAAGAGACCCAGTACTTC. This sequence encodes CASSREVQETQYF.

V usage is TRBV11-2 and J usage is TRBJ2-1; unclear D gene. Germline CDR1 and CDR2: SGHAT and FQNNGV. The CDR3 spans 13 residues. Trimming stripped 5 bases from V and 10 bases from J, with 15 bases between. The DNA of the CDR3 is TGTGCCAGCAGCCACGGGCTTCACAGAGAGCAGTTCTTC. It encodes CASSHGLHREQFF.

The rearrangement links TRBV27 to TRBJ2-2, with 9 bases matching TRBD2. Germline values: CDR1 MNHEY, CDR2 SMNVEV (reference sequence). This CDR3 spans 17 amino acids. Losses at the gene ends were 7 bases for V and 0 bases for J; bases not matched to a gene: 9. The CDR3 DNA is TGTGCCAGCATGGGGCGGGAGGGCCGTGCGAACACCGGGGAGCTGTTTTTT. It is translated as CASMGREGRANTGELFF.

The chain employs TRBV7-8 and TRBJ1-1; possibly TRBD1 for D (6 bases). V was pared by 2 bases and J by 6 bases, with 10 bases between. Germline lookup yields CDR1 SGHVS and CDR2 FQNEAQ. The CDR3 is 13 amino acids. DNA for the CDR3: TGTGCCAGCAGCTTAACAGGGTGGGCTGAAGCTTTCTTT. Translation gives CASSLTGWAEAFF.

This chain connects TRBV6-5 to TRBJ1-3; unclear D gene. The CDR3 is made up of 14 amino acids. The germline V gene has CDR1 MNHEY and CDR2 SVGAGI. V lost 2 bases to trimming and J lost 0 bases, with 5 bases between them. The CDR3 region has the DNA TGTGCCAGCAGTTACGATGCCTCTGGAAACACCATATATTTT. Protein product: CASSYDASGNTIYF.

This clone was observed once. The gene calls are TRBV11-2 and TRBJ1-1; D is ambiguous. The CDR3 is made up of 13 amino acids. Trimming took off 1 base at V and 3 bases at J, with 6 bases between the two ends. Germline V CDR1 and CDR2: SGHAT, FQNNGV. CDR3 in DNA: TGTGCCAGCAGCTTAGTTGGATACACTGAAGCTTTCTTT. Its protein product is CASSLVGYTEAFF.

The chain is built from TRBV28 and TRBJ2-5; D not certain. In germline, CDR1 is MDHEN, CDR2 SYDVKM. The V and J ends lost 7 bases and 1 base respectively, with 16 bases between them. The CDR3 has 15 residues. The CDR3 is CASTPWSEAQETQYF. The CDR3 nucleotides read TGTGCCAGCACCCCCTGGTCTGAGGCCCAAGAGACCCAGTACTTC. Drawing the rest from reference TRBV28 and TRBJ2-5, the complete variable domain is DVKVTQSSRYLVKRTGEKVFLECVQDMDHENMFWYRQDPGLGLRLIYFSYDVKMKEKGDIPEGYSVSREKKERFSLILESASTNQTSMYLCASTPWSEAQETQYFGPGTRLLVL.

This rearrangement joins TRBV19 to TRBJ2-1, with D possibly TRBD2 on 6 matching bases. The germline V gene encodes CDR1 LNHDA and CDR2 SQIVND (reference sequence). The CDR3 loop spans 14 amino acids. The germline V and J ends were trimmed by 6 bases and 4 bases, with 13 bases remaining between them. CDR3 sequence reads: CASSRGTVYNEQFF. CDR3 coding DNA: TGTGCCAGTAGCCGAGGGACTGTTTACAATGAGCAGTTCTTC. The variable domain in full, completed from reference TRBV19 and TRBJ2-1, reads DGGITQSPKYLFRKEGQNVTLSCEQNLNHDAMYWYRQDPGQGLRLIYYSQIVNDFQKGDIAEGYSVSREKKESFPLTVTSAQKNPTAFYLCASSRGTVYNEQFFGPGTRLTVL.

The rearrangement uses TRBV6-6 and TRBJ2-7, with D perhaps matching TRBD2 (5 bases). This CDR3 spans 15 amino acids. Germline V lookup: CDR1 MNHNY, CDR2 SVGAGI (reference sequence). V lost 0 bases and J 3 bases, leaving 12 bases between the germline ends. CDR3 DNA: TGTGCCAGCAGTTACTCTGAGGGAGCAGGCTACGAGCAGTACTTC. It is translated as CASSYSEGAGYEQYF.

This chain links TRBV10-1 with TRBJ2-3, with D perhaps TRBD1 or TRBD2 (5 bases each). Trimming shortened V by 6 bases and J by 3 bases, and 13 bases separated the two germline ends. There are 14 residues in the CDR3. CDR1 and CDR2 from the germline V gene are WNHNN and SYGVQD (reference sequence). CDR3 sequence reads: CASSPGGPTDTQYF. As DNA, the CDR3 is TGCGCCAGCAGCCCTGGGGGACCTACAGATACGCAGTATTTT.

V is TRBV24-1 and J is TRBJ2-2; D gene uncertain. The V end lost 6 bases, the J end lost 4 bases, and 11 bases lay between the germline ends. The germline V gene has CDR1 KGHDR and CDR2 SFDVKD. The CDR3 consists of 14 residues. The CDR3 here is CATSRAAATGELFF. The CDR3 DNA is TGTGCCACCAGTCGAGCCGCAGCCACCGGGGAGCTGTTTTTT.

CDR3 residues: CASSGGYEQYF. The CDR3 DNA reads as TGCGCCAGCAGTGGCGGATACGAGCAGTACTTC. The chain employs TRBV10-1 and TRBJ2-7; D not certain. Trimming removed 4 bases from V and 4 bases from J, with 5 bases in between. This CDR3 spans 11 amino acids. The germline CDR1 and CDR2 sequences are WNHNN and SYGVQD (reference sequence).

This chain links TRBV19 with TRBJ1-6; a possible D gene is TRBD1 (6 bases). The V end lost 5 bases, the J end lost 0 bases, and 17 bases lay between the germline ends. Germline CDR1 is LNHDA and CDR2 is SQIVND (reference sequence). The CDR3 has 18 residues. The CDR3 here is CASSLVDGQSSYNSPLHF. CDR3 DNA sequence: TGTGCCAGTAGTTTAGTTGACGGACAGAGCTCCTATAATTCACCCCTCCACTTT.

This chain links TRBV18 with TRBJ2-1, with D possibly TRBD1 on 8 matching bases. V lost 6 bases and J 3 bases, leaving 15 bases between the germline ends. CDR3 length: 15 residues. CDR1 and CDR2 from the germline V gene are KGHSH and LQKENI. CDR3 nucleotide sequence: TGTGCCAGCTCGCAACAGGGGGGGCGCTACAATGAGCAGTTCTTC. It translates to CASSQQGGRYNEQFF.

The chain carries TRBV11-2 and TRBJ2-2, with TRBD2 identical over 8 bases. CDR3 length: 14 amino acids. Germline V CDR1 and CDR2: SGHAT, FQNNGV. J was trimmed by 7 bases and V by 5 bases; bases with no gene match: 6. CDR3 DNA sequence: TGTGCCAGCAGCCGGGGGGGATCCTTCGGGGAGCTGTTTTTT. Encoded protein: CASSRGGSFGELFF.

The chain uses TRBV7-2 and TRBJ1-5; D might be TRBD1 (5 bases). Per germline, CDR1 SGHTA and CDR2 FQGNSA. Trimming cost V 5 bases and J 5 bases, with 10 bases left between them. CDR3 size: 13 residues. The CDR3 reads CASSVRGDQPQHF. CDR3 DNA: TGTGCCAGCAGCGTCCGGGGGGATCAGCCCCAGCATTTT.

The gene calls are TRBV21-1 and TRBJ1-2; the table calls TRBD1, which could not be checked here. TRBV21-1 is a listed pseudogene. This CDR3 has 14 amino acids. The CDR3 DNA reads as TGTGCCAGCAGCGACGAACAGGGGATTCGTGGCTACACCTTC. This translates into CASSDEQGIRGYTF.

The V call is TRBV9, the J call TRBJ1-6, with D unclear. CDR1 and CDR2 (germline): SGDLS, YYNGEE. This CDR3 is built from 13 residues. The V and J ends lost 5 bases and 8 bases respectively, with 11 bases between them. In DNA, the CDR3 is TGTGCCAGCAGTCCTGGTATGGATTCACCCCTCCACTTT. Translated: CASSPGMDSPLHF.

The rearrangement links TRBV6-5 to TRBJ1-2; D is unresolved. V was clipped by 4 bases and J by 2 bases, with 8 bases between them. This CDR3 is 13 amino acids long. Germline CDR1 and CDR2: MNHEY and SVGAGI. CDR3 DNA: TGTGCCAGCAGTTTTGGAGGGAACTATGGCTACACCTTC. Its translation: CASSFGGNYGYTF.

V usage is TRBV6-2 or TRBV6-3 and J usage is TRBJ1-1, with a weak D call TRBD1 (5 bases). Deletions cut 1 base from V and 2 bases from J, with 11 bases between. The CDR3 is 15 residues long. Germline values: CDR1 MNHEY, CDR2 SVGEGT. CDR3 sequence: CASSYLGRVNTEAFF. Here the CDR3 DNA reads TGTGCCAGCAGTTACTTGGGGCGTGTAAACACTGAAGCTTTCTTT.